These 31 T cell receptor beta chains came from one sample sequenced in a study of T cells after yellow fever vaccination. TCRdb reprocessed the 5' RACE reads with MiXCR, giving one entry per CDR3 protein. This table holds some 350,000 distinct CDR3 sequences, over 3.5% found once. This specimen was PBMCs, taken 5 days after the yellow fever booster vaccination. The receptors originated from a young man who received the YFV17D yellow fever vaccine.

The chain couples TRBV6-2 or TRBV6-3 to TRBJ2-1; TRBD2 aligns across 12 bases. This CDR3 has 15 residues. Germline V CDR1 and CDR2: MNHEY, SVGEGT. The V gene end was trimmed by 6 bases and the J gene end by 6 bases; junction bases not matched to a gene: 6. The CDR3 nucleotides read TGTGCCAGCAGGACTAGCGGGGGCCCCCGCAATGAGCAGTTCTTC. Residues: CASRTSGGPRNEQFF.

This clonotype was seen a handful of times. The chain recombines TRBV20-1 with TRBJ2-5; possible D gene TRBD2, 6 bases. The germline V and J ends were trimmed by 1 base and 5 bases, with 8 bases remaining between them. Per germline, CDR1 DFQATT and CDR2 SNEGSKA (reference sequence). The CDR3 spans 12 residues. The CDR3 DNA is TGCAGTGCTAGAGTGGCGGGGGAGACCCAGTACTTC. It codes for CSARVAGETQYF.

This clonotype was counted between two and nine times. V is TRBV7-9 and J is TRBJ1-2; D perhaps matches TRBD1 (5 bases). Germline-derived CDR1 and CDR2 are SEHNR and FQNEAQ (reference sequence). V was clipped by 1 base and J by 6 bases, with 15 bases between them. The CDR3 totals 15 residues. The CDR3 loop reads CASSLGGTQGDGYTF. The CDR3 DNA is TGTGCCAGCAGCTTAGGAGGGACCCAGGGCGATGGCTACACCTTC. Together with reference TRBV7-9 and TRBJ1-2, the CDR3 gives the full variable domain: DTGVSQNPRHKITKRGQNVTFRCDPISEHNRLYWYRQTLGQGPEFLTYFQNEAQLEKSRLLSDRFSAERPKGSFSTLEIQRTEQGDSAMYLCASSLGGTQGDGYTFGSGTRLTVV.

This clonotype showed up just a few times. V gene TRBV2 combines with J gene TRBJ1-2; possibly TRBD1 for D (5 bases). V was pared by 8 bases and J by 6 bases, with 16 bases between. CDR1 SNHLY and CDR2 FYNNEI come from the germline V gene. The length of the CDR3 is 13 residues. DNA for the CDR3: TGTGCCAGCCGTTCGTTTCCGGGACATGGCTACACCTTC. Translation gives CASRSFPGHGYTF. Full variable domain (remainder filled in from reference TRBV2 and TRBJ1-2): EPEVTQTPSHQVTQMGQEVILRCVPISNHLYFYWYRQILGQKVEFLVSFYNNEISEKSEIFDDQFSVERPDGSNFTLKIRSTKLEDSAMYFCASRSFPGHGYTFGSGTRLTVV.

The gene calls are TRBV20-1 and TRBJ2-2; D is perhaps TRBD2 (7 bases). The CDR3 covers 13 residues. CDR1 is DFQATT and CDR2 is SNEGSKA in the germline V gene (reference sequence). Trimming shortened V by 6 bases and J by 7 bases, and 15 bases separated the two germline ends. As DNA, the CDR3 is TGCAGTGCGGCCCGGGGGGCCGACGGGGAGCTGTTTTTT. It yields the protein CSAARGADGELFF.

This clonotype was recorded a few times. The CDR3 loop is CASSRLAGTTDTQYF. The CDR3 coding sequence is TGTGCCAGCAGCCGACTAGCGGGGACCACAGATACGCAGTATTTT. The gene calls are TRBV7-2 and TRBJ2-3; 11 bases are shared with TRBD2. With 5 bases clipped from V and 2 bases from J, the junction kept 3 bases outside the gene matches. The V gene's germline CDR1 is SGHTA and CDR2 FQGNSA. The CDR3 extends over 15 amino acids. Variable domain in full (rest from reference TRBV7-2 and TRBJ2-3): GAGVSQSPSNKVTEKGKDVELRCDPISGHTALYWYRQSLGQGLEFLIYFQGNSAPDKSGLPSDRFSAERTGGSVSTLTIQRTQQEDSAVYLCASSRLAGTTDTQYFGPGTRLTVL.

This clonotype was observed a few times. V usage is TRBV7-9 and J usage is TRBJ2-7; 9 bases line up with TRBD1. V dropped 5 bases and J dropped 1; count of bases not matched to a gene: 6. The CDR3 sequence is 15 residues long. The germline gives CDR1 SEHNR, CDR2 FQNEAQ (reference sequence). The CDR3 region is CASSPRDRASYEQYF. CDR3 coding DNA: TGTGCCAGCAGCCCGCGGGACAGGGCGTCCTACGAGCAGTACTTC.

This clonotype turned up a few times. The V call is TRBV6-5, the J call TRBJ1-2; no clear D gene. V shed 0 bases and J shed 4 bases, with 21 bases lying between them. This CDR3 region has 18 residues. Germline CDR1 is MNHEY and CDR2 is SVGAGI. CDR3 sequence: CASSYSMGKVAGFYGYTF. The CDR3, as DNA: TGTGCCAGCAGTTACTCGATGGGGAAAGTGGCGGGCTTCTATGGCTACACCTTC.

V and J are TRBV4-3 and TRBJ1-1; D gene uncertain. V lost 0 bases and J 4 bases, leaving 9 bases between the germline ends. The CDR3 length is 14 residues. Germline-derived CDR1 and CDR2 are LGHNA and YSLEER. For the CDR3, the DNA is TGCGCCAGCAGCCAAGATCGGATCGGCACTGAAGCTTTCTTT. Encoded protein: CASSQDRIGTEAFF.

In this sample, this clonotype turned up a few times. This chain uses TRBV20-1 with TRBJ2-5; TRBD1 is a possible D gene (5 bases). V was pared by 6 bases and J by 2 bases, with 13 bases between. This CDR3 comprises 13 residues. Germline CDR1 is DFQATT and CDR2 is SNEGSKA (reference sequence). The CDR3 here is CSARAELQETQYF. The CDR3 DNA reads TGCAGTGCCAGGGCAGAGCTACAAGAGACCCAGTACTTC.

This clonotype was detected only a few times. At one end the junction does not follow the germline gene, possibly because of a read error. The chain links TRBV5-5 to TRBJ2-2; D not certain. Looked up from germline, CDR1 is SGHKS and CDR2 is YYEKEE (reference sequence). This CDR3 is 14 amino acids long. The CDR3 bases are TGTGCCAGCAGTTTGGCACTGGCGATCGGGGAGCTGTTTTTT. Encoded protein: CASSLALAIGELFF.

With regard to this clonotype: One base away lies a much larger clone, so this may be a sequencing read error. V usage is TRBV20-1 and J usage is TRBJ1-4; D may be TRBD1 (5 bases). The CDR3 extends over 15 amino acids. CDR1 DFQATT and CDR2 SNEGSKA come from the germline V gene (reference sequence). DNA for the CDR3: TGCAGTGCCCCGCTGGGGGGGGGTGCGAGGGAAAAACTGTATTTT. Protein product: CSAPLGGGAREKLYF.

The V and J genes are TRBV7-8 and TRBJ2-7; D is possibly TRBD1 (5 bases). The CDR3 runs to 16 residues. The germline V and J ends were trimmed by 2 bases and 1 base, with 15 bases remaining between them. CDR1 and CDR2 (germline): SGHVS, FQNEAQ. As DNA, the CDR3 is TGTGCCAGCAGCTTATTCTCAGGGTTGGGATCCTACGAGCAGTACGTC. It is translated as CASSLFSGLGSYEQYV.

This clonotype was detected many times. The chain uses TRBV9 and TRBJ2-5, with 9 bases identical to TRBD1. Germline values: CDR1 SGDLS, CDR2 YYNGEE. V gave up 0 bases and J gave up 5 bases; unmatched junction bases: 5. The CDR3 is 15 amino acids. The CDR3 sequence: CASSVVGTGYETQYF. The CDR3 region has the DNA TGTGCCAGCAGCGTAGTGGGGACAGGGTACGAGACCCAGTACTTC.

This clonotype was seen repeatedly, ten times or more. V usage is TRBV12-3 or TRBV12-4 and J usage is TRBJ1-4; D is unclear. V lost 7 bases to trimming and J lost 5 bases, with 11 bases between them. The CDR3 totals 13 residues. Here the CDR3 DNA reads TGTGCCAGCAAAGTCAGTCCGAATGAAAAACTGTTTTTT. The encoded protein is CASKVSPNEKLFF.

The chain is built from TRBV20-1 and TRBJ2-1; TRBD1 or TRBD2 may be the D gene (5 bases each). The germline gives CDR1 DFQATT, CDR2 SNEGSKA (reference sequence). The CDR3 covers 10 residues. CDR3 residues: CSIPGTKQFF. DNA for the CDR3: TGCAGCATTCCGGGGACCAAGCAGTTCTTC.

This sequence joins TRBV2 and TRBJ1-1; D perhaps matches TRBD1 (5 bases). The V gene lost 4 bases and the J gene lost 4 bases, with 16 bases spanning the gap. The CDR3 has 15 amino acids. In germline, CDR1 is SNHLY, CDR2 FYNNEI. This CDR3 is CASSGSGTRVTEAFF. Here the CDR3 DNA reads TGTGCCAGCAGTGGAAGCGGGACTAGGGTCACTGAAGCTTTCTTT.

Many counts were recorded for this clonotype. The CDR3 sequence is CASSQDSSGIGYLYV. CDR3 coding DNA: TGCGCCAGCAGCCAAGATTCGTCAGGGATCGGTTACTTGTACGTC. V is TRBV4-1 and J is TRBJ2-7; D is perhaps TRBD1 (5 bases). Trimming pared 0 bases from V and 12 bases from J, leaving 21 bases between. The CDR3 covers 15 residues. CDR1 is MGHRA, CDR2 YSYEKL, per germline.

This clonotype showed up just a few times. This chain joins TRBV5-1 and TRBJ2-2; D is possibly TRBD1 or TRBD2 (6 bases each). The CDR3 consists of 16 residues. The germline CDR1 and CDR2 sequences are SGHRS and YFSETQ. V was cut by 4 bases and J by 4 bases, with 17 bases left in between. DNA for the CDR3: TGCGCCAGCAGCGGGGGGCCCAATAGGGGCACCGGGGAGCTGTTTTTT. Amino acids: CASSGGPNRGTGELFF.

This clonotype was seen a handful of times. The V gene is TRBV7-8, the J gene TRBJ2-7; D is unresolved. The V end was cut by 5 bases, the J end by 6 bases, with 14 bases between. CDR1 is SGHVS, CDR2 FQNEAQ, per germline. The CDR3 runs to 13 residues. The chain's CDR3 is CASSPGQAGEQYV. The CDR3, as DNA: TGTGCCAGCAGCCCTGGGCAGGCCGGCGAGCAGTACGTC.

This clonotype was recorded at least ten times. The chain carries TRBV6-5 and TRBJ1-2; D gene unclear. The CDR3 has 15 amino acids. Germline loops: CDR1 MNHEY, CDR2 SVGAGI. Trimming cost V 4 bases and J 4 bases, with 16 bases left between them. DNA for the CDR3: TGTGCCAGCAGTTCCCTCGCGGCAGGAGCCTATGGCTACACCTTC. Its translation: CASSSLAAGAYGYTF.

The chain has TRBV4-3 and TRBJ1-1, with D possibly being TRBD1 (5 bases). The germline V gene has CDR1 LGHNA and CDR2 YSLEER. The CDR3 is made up of 17 amino acids. V was pared by 0 bases and J by 5 bases, with 19 bases between. The chain's CDR3 is CASSQDNGWGRTTEAFF. CDR3 DNA: TGCGCCAGCAGCCAAGATAATGGGTGGGGGAGGACGACTGAAGCTTTCTTT.

This clonotype occurred a few times. The V call is TRBV4-3, the J call TRBJ2-1; TRBD2 matches at 7 bases. This CDR3 is built from 15 residues. CDR1 is LGHNA, CDR2 YSLEER, per germline. The ends lost 3 bases at V and 5 bases at J; junction bases unmatched: 7. CDR3 region: CASSQTLGGNNEQFF. CDR3 in DNA: TGCGCCAGCAGCCAGACCCTGGGAGGGAACAATGAGCAGTTCTTC.

This clonotype came up a few times. The V and J genes are TRBV9 and TRBJ2-1; 7 bases align to TRBD1. The CDR3 is 13 residues long. Per germline, CDR1 SGDLS and CDR2 YYNGEE. V trimming: 2 bases; J trimming: 8 bases; junction bases outside the gene matches: 4. As DNA, the CDR3 is TGTGCCAGCAGCGTCGACAGGGCCGATGAGCAGTTCTTC. It translates to CASSVDRADEQFF.

This clonotype showed up just a few times. This chain uses TRBV27 with TRBJ1-2; TRBD1 might be the D (5 bases). CDR1 and CDR2 (germline): MNHEY, SMNVEV (reference sequence). The V gene lost 2 bases and the J gene lost 3 bases, with 13 bases spanning the gap. The CDR3 consists of 15 residues. Here the CDR3 reads CASSLRGWGDYGYTF. The CDR3 DNA sequence: TGTGCCAGCAGTTTAAGAGGGTGGGGCGACTATGGCTACACCTTC.

V is TRBV7-2 and J is TRBJ2-1; possible D gene TRBD1, 6 bases. CDR3 length equals 15 residues. From germline, CDR1 is SGHTA and CDR2 FQGNSA. The CDR3 DNA follows: TGTGCTTCAACGCCACACACAGGGACCCCATTTGAGCAGTTCTTC. Protein: CASTPHTGTPFEQFF.

This clonotype was found many times. J is TRBJ2-1 and V is TRBV29-1, with 9 positions matching TRBD1. The length of the CDR3 is 15 residues. Germline CDR1 SQVTM, CDR2 ANQGSEA. J was trimmed by 0 bases and V by 6 bases; bases with no gene match: 6. This CDR3 reads CSVPRDRVSYNEQFF. As DNA, the CDR3 is TGCAGCGTGCCCCGGGACAGGGTCTCCTACAATGAGCAGTTCTTC.

This clonotype was seen a handful of times. V and J are TRBV6-2 or TRBV6-3 and TRBJ1-5, with 7 bases matching TRBD1. J lost 3 bases, V lost 6 bases, and 2 bases had no gene match. Germline V gene lookup returns CDR1 MNHEY and CDR2 SVGEGT. The CDR3 sequence is 13 residues long. The CDR3, as DNA: TGTGCCAGCAGACAGGGGTTCAATCAGCCCCAGCATTTT. It codes for CASRQGFNQPQHF.

This clonotype was observed many times. J is TRBJ1-2 and V is TRBV7-2; tentative D call: TRBD1 (6 bases). The CDR3 covers 14 residues. The V gene lost 4 bases and the J gene lost 5 bases, with 14 bases spanning the gap. Germline-derived CDR1 and CDR2 are SGHTA and FQGNSA. This CDR3 is CASSSPGHGYGYTF. As DNA, the CDR3 is TGTGCCAGCAGCTCTCCGGGACACGGATATGGCTACACCTTC.

J is TRBJ1-6 and V is TRBV27; 10 bases map to TRBD1. Trimming at V came to 6 bases and at J to 9 bases, leaving 11 bases not matched to a gene. The CDR3 consists of 16 residues. Germline V gene sequence: CDR1 MNHEY, CDR2 SMNVEV (reference sequence). Written as DNA, the CDR3 is TGTGCCAGCAGCGAAAAGGGGGACAGGGGAGCTTCACCCCTCCACTTT. It codes for CASSEKGDRGASPLHF.

This clonotype was found a few times. The chain combines TRBV7-2 with TRBJ1-1; D unresolved. The length of the CDR3 is 18 residues. The V end lost 1 base, the J end lost 0 bases, and 18 bases lay between the germline ends. Germline-derived CDR1 and CDR2 are SGHTA and FQGNSA. CDR3 residues: CASSLVGQAVLMNTEAFF. As DNA, the CDR3 is TGTGCCAGCAGCTTAGTCGGGCAGGCGGTTCTTATGAACACTGAAGCTTTCTTT.